This passage covers 29 T cell receptor beta chains from one sample sequenced in a study of blood T cells in healthy people across ages. Alongside a J-beta primer mix, a sample-barcoded 5' primer served in a second PCR lasting roughly 7 to 12 cycles. Using its own MiXCR run on the 5' RACE reads, TCRdb lists one record per CDR3 protein. In the table there are approximately 490,000 distinct CDR3 sequences, less than 25% of which are singletons. This same sample was also taken into another study, of T cells of mothers and their children.

The sequencing sample was made of blood. These receptors all stem from a boy aged 5-17 years in good health.

The chain combines TRBV6-5 with TRBJ1-2; no clear D gene. The CDR3 totals 15 residues. Germline V gene lookup returns CDR1 MNHEY and CDR2 SVGAGI. Trimming shortened V by 0 bases and J by 2 bases, and 10 bases separated the two germline ends. CDR3: CASSYSGLANYGYTF. The CDR3 DNA is TGTGCCAGCAGTTACTCAGGACTGGCGAACTATGGCTACACCTTC.

V and J are TRBV12-3 or TRBV12-4 and TRBJ1-1, with D possibly matching TRBD1 (5 bases). The CDR3 covers 16 residues. V dropped 6 bases and J dropped 4 bases, with 21 bases sitting between them. The CDR3 DNA sequence: TGTGCCAGCAGCTCCGGGACCCGTTCTCGAGGCACTGAAGCTTTCTTT. Protein sequence: CASSSGTRSRGTEAFF.

The chain is built from TRBV7-9 and TRBJ2-6; D remains unclear. The CDR3 is 14 amino acids. Trimming stripped 1 base from V and 2 bases from J, with 3 bases between. Germline V CDR1 and CDR2: SEHNR, FQNEAQ (reference sequence). CDR3 DNA sequence: TGTGCCAGCAGCTTAGTGACTGGGGCCAACGTCCTGACTTTC. Its protein product is CASSLVTGANVLTF.

The chain is built from TRBV12-3 or TRBV12-4 and TRBJ2-7, with 8 nucleotides matching TRBD2. CDR3 length: 15 residues. Unmatched junction bases numbered 9, after V lost 3 bases and J lost 5 bases. CDR3 in amino acids: CASSFPGGPHNEQYF. CDR3 bases: TGTGCCAGCAGTTTCCCGGGAGGGCCTCACAACGAGCAGTACTTC.

This clonotype was found a few times. This chain joins TRBV6-1 and TRBJ2-5; D perhaps matches TRBD1 (5 bases). Germline lookup yields CDR1 MNHNS and CDR2 SASEGT. The CDR3 extends over 16 amino acids. Trimming took off 6 bases at V and 5 bases at J, with 22 bases between the two ends. The CDR3 DNA follows: TGTGCCAGCAGCCCAAGACCCGACAGCCCGGGTGAGACCCAGTACTTC. It encodes CASSPRPDSPGETQYF.

The gene calls are TRBV4-3 and TRBJ2-7; D may be TRBD2 (5 bases). Trimming removed 1 base from V and 3 bases from J, with 13 bases in between. The CDR3 sequence is 15 residues long. The germline V gene encodes CDR1 LGHNA and CDR2 YSLEER. The DNA of the CDR3 is TGCGCCAGCAGCCAAGGCCCATTCGAGGGCTACGAGCAGTACTTC. It translates to CASSQGPFEGYEQYF.

The chain recombines TRBV6-6 with TRBJ2-5; TRBD2 aligns across 10 bases. The J call is doubtful: the DNA matches TRBJ2-1 better. The CDR3 length is 15 residues. Per the germline V gene, CDR1 is MNHNY and CDR2 is SVGAGI (reference sequence). The CDR3 nucleotides are TGTGCCAGCCGGGACGTAGCGGGGGGTGGGGGTGAGCAGTTCTTC. It yields the protein CASRDVAGGGGEQFF.

This rearrangement joins TRBV9 to TRBJ2-1; 9 nucleotides agree with TRBD2. The CDR3 spans 17 residues. The V gene's germline CDR1 is SGDLS and CDR2 YYNGEE. V dropped 0 bases and J dropped 0; count of bases not matched to a gene: 4. The CDR3 nucleotides are TGTGCCAGCAGCGTAGCGACTAGCGGACACTCCTACAATGAGCAGTTCTTC. Amino acids: CASSVATSGHSYNEQFF.

V gene TRBV6-5 combines with J gene TRBJ1-2, with 8 bases that match TRBD1. The germline gives CDR1 MNHEY, CDR2 SVGAGI. V trimming: 8 bases; J trimming: 5 bases; junction bases outside the gene matches: 10. The CDR3 sequence is 14 residues long. The CDR3 DNA is TGTGCCAGCCCCTACGGACAGGGACATTATGGCTACACCTTC. Its protein is CASPYGQGHYGYTF.

This clonotype was observed a few times. This chain links TRBV13 with TRBJ2-2; 12 bases line up with TRBD2. In germline, CDR1 is PRHDT, CDR2 FYEKMQ (reference sequence). The CDR3 consists of 16 residues. Germline trimming cut 5 bases from V and 7 bases from J; bases unmatched to any gene: 8. CDR3 sequence reads: CASSHRLAGVGGELFF. CDR3 nucleotide sequence: TGTGCCAGCAGCCATCGACTAGCGGGAGTCGGCGGGGAGCTGTTTTTT.

This clonotype was observed a few times. The chain recombines TRBV11-1 with TRBJ2-5; no firm D call. The CDR3 has 15 residues. Deletions cut 5 bases from V and 0 bases from J, with 13 bases between. Per the germline V gene, CDR1 is SGHAT and CDR2 is FQDESV (reference sequence). CDR3 loop: CASSALVIDQETQYF. The CDR3 coding sequence is TGTGCCAGCAGCGCCCTGGTTATAGACCAAGAGACCCAGTACTTC.

The chain carries TRBV28 and TRBJ2-5; TRBD2 matches at 12 bases. Trimming took 6 bases from V and 0 from J; bases not matched to a gene: 5. Germline-derived CDR1 and CDR2 are MDHEN and SYDVKM. The CDR3 length is 16 residues. CDR3: CASSTTSGRYQETQYF. In DNA form, the CDR3 reads TGTGCCAGCAGCACCACTAGCGGGAGGTACCAAGAGACCCAGTACTTC. Complete variable domain (other parts from reference TRBV28 and TRBJ2-5): DVKVTQSSRYLVKRTGEKVFLECVQDMDHENMFWYRQDPGLGLRLIYFSYDVKMKEKGDIPEGYSVSREKKERFSLILESASTNQTSMYLCASSTTSGRYQETQYFGPGTRLLVL.

A word on this clonotype: At one end the junction does not follow the germline gene, possibly because of a read error. This chain links TRBV20-1 with TRBJ2-2; D might be TRBD1 (6 bases). Germline lookup yields CDR1 DFQATT and CDR2 SNEGSKA (reference sequence). There are 14 residues in the CDR3. For the CDR3, the DNA is TGCAGTGCTAGGTTTCAGGGGAACACCGGGGAGCTGTTCTTT. Its protein product is CSARFQGNTGELFF.

The chain is built from TRBV5-1 and TRBJ2-1; weak D call: TRBD1 (5 bases). The CDR3 loop spans 18 amino acids. Germline V gene sequence: CDR1 SGHRS, CDR2 YFSETQ. Trimming removed 0 bases at V and 0 bases at J, with 16 bases between. In DNA form, the CDR3 reads TGCGCCAGCAGCTTGGAGACGACAGATAGAAGCTCCTACAATGAGCAGTTCTTC. Its translation: CASSLETTDRSSYNEQFF.

CDR3 bases: TGCAGTGCTGTACGACAGGGGGCGTGGGAAAAACTGTTTTTT. This translates into CSAVRQGAWEKLFF. The chain uses TRBV20-1 and TRBJ1-4; TRBD1 aligns across 10 bases. This CDR3 contains 14 residues. The germline V gene has CDR1 DFQATT and CDR2 SNEGSKA (reference sequence). V gave up 5 bases and J gave up 8 bases; unmatched junction bases: 8.

This clonotype was picked up a small number of times. This chain joins TRBV20-1 and TRBJ2-7, with 9 positions matching TRBD2. The germline gives CDR1 DFQATT, CDR2 SNEGSKA (reference sequence). CDR3 size: 14 residues. V lost 6 bases to trimming and J lost 4 bases; unmatched junction nucleotides: 10. The CDR3 nucleotides read TGCAGTGCCAAGGGATGGCTAGCGGGATACGAGCAGTACTTC. This encodes CSAKGWLAGYEQYF.

This clonotype was recorded a few times. The chain joins TRBV7-2 to TRBJ2-3, with a possible D match to TRBD1 (6 bases). Trimming removed 0 bases at V and 2 bases at J, with 15 bases between. Per the germline V gene, CDR1 is SGHTA and CDR2 is FQGNSA. The CDR3 totals 17 residues. The CDR3 is CASSLARGTSATDTQYF. CDR3 nucleotides: TGTGCCAGCAGCTTAGCTAGGGGGACATCGGCCACAGATACGCAGTATTTT.

This clonotype was picked up a small number of times. V is TRBV29-1 and J is TRBJ1-1; tentatively, D is TRBD1 (5 bases). Trimming removed 3 bases at V and 4 bases at J, with 12 bases between. This CDR3 is built from 13 residues. Germline V gene lookup returns CDR1 SQVTM and CDR2 ANQGSEA. This chain's CDR3 is CSVEKDQGTEAFF. The DNA for the CDR3 is TGCAGCGTTGAGAAGGATCAGGGCACTGAAGCTTTCTTT.

The rearrangement links TRBV5-4 to TRBJ2-5; either TRBD1 or TRBD2 may supply D (7 bases each). Germline V gene data show CDR1 as SGHNT and CDR2 as YYREEE (reference sequence). Trimming took off 7 bases at V and 1 base at J, with 26 bases between the two ends. This CDR3 has 18 residues. CDR3 nucleotide sequence: TGTGCCAGCGGCGTGGGGGGGGTGTGGCAGGGGGTCCAAGAGACCCAGTACTTC. Protein product: CASGVGGVWQGVQETQYF.

The chain combines TRBV4-1 with TRBJ2-5; 7 bases line up with TRBD2. The CDR3 is made up of 16 amino acids. V lost 1 base to trimming and J lost 5 bases; unmatched junction nucleotides: 10. Germline CDR1 and CDR2: MGHRA and YSYEKL. CDR3 loop: CASSQATGGYEETQYF. In DNA, the CDR3 is TGCGCCAGCAGCCAAGCAACCGGGGGGTACGAGGAGACCCAGTACTTC.

This chain joins TRBV5-1 and TRBJ1-2; 8 bases map to TRBD1. After removal of 4 bases from V and 1 base from J, the junction contained 15 bases not matched to a gene. The CDR3 is 18 residues long. From germline, CDR1 is SGHRS and CDR2 YFSETQ. The CDR3 region has the DNA TGCGCCAGCAGCGCCCAGGGGGCCATCAACCCCCGTAACTATGGCTACACCTTC. This codes for CASSAQGAINPRNYGYTF.

The chain is built from TRBV27 and TRBJ1-2; 10 bases are shared with TRBD1. There are 14 residues in the CDR3. CDR1 is MNHEY, CDR2 SMNVEV, per germline (reference sequence). V lost 0 bases to trimming and J lost 8 bases; unmatched junction nucleotides: 3. The CDR3 sequence: CASSLSGTGEGYTF. Written as DNA, the CDR3 is TGTGCCAGCAGTTTATCCGGGACAGGGGAAGGCTACACCTTC.

In its sample, this clonotype was seen a few times. The chain employs TRBV7-9 and TRBJ2-1; 12 bases line up with TRBD1. J lost 6 bases, V lost 4 bases, and 10 bases had no gene match. There are 17 residues in the CDR3. The germline gives CDR1 SEHNR, CDR2 FQNEAQ (reference sequence). The CDR3 DNA is TGTGCCAGCAGCTCAGGGACAGGGGGCGCTTATCTCAATGAGCAGTTCTTC. It specifies CASSSGTGGAYLNEQFF.

The genes are TRBV12-3 or TRBV12-4 and TRBJ2-1; a possible D gene is TRBD2 (6 bases). The V end lost 3 bases, the J end lost 3 bases, and 15 bases lay between the germline ends. The CDR3 length is 16 residues. CDR3 residues: CASSFGGTDLYNEQFF. The CDR3 region has the DNA TGTGCCAGCAGTTTCGGCGGGACTGACCTCTACAATGAGCAGTTCTTC.

V is TRBV19 and J is TRBJ1-2, with a possible D match to TRBD1 (6 bases). This CDR3 has 15 amino acids. Trimming left V 5 bases short and J 5 bases short, with 18 bases between. CDR1 is LNHDA, CDR2 SQIVND, per germline (reference sequence). The CDR3 here is CASSPGQSSSYGYTF. Here the CDR3 DNA reads TGTGCCAGTAGTCCTGGACAGTCTTCATCGTATGGCTACACCTTC. The variable domain in full, completed from reference TRBV19 and TRBJ1-2, reads DGGITQSPKYLFRKEGQNVTLSCEQNLNHDAMYWYRQDPGQGLRLIYYSQIVNDFQKGDIAEGYSVSREKKESFPLTVTSAQKNPTAFYLCASSPGQSSSYGYTFGSGTRLTVV.

The chain recombines TRBV7-6 with TRBJ2-1; D is uncertain. Per germline, CDR1 SGHVS and CDR2 FNYEAQ. The CDR3 has 13 amino acids. The ends were cut back, 5 bases at V and 7 bases at J, with 12 bases in the middle. The CDR3 DNA reads as TGTGCCAGCAGCCGGTCCAGAGGTAATGAGCAGTTCTTC. It translates to CASSRSRGNEQFF.

The V and J genes are TRBV19 and TRBJ1-5; D gene unclear. The V gene lost 0 bases and the J gene lost 9 bases, with 15 bases spanning the gap. Per the germline V gene, CDR1 is LNHDA and CDR2 is SQIVND (reference sequence). This CDR3 is built from 15 residues. CDR3 coding DNA: TGTGCCAGTAGTATAGACAGCAACGGCGGTTCGCCCCAGCATTTT. It is translated as CASSIDSNGGSPQHF.

This clonotype was seen only a few times. This chain links TRBV24-1 with TRBJ2-3; 8 bases match TRBD1. CDR3 length: 14 amino acids. CDR1 and CDR2 (germline): KGHDR, SFDVKD. With V trimmed by 4 bases and J by 4 bases, 3 bases remained unmatched. The CDR3 DNA is TGTGCCACCAGTGACCCGGACAGGGCAGATACGCAGTATTTT. Protein product: CATSDPDRADTQYF.

A few counts support this clonotype. The rearrangement joins TRBV20-1 to TRBJ2-5, with 9 bases lining up with TRBD2. CDR1 is DFQATT, CDR2 SNEGSKA, per germline (reference sequence). After removal of 5 bases from V and 4 bases from J, the junction contained 8 bases not matched to a gene. This CDR3 spans 14 amino acids. The DNA of the CDR3 is TGCAGTGCTCACCCTCCTAGCGGGGCAGAGACCCAGTACTTC. Its protein product is CSAHPPSGAETQYF.